These 2 T cell receptor beta chains came from one sample sequenced in a study of shared clonotypes between healthy human individuals. Naive CD8 cells were CD45RO-negative, positively selected for CCR7, excluding terminally differentiated effector memory CD45RA+ cells. Some clones are missing from TCRdb's copy, which holds only in-frame ones; the method was immunoSEQ multiplex PCR. Of about 2.2 million clones in the sample, around 93% are singletons; the top ten hold around 1.7%. The specimen sequenced was naive CD8+ T cells from PBMCs. Source of these receptors: a man aged 18 to 35 in good health. Some clones in this sample may be carry-over from other donors' samples.

This chain joins TRBV27 and TRBJ2-7; weak D call: TRBD2 (6 bases). The CDR3 covers 13 residues. The V gene lost 8 bases and the J gene lost 6 bases, with 17 bases spanning the gap. Germline V gene lookup returns CDR1 MNHEY and CDR2 SMNVEV (reference sequence). The CDR3 is CASSYGGASEQYF. The CDR3 coding sequence is TGTGCCAGCTCGTACGGGGGTGCTAGCGAGCAGTACTTC.

The chain couples TRBV6-1 to TRBJ1-2, with D unclear. Germline loops: CDR1 MNHNS, CDR2 SASEGT. This CDR3 has 14 residues. V lost 1 base and J 4 bases, leaving 10 bases between the germline ends. The DNA for the CDR3 is TGTGCCAGCAGTGAAGTCGGCTTATTCTATGGCTACACCTTC. Its translation is CASSEVGLFYGYTF.